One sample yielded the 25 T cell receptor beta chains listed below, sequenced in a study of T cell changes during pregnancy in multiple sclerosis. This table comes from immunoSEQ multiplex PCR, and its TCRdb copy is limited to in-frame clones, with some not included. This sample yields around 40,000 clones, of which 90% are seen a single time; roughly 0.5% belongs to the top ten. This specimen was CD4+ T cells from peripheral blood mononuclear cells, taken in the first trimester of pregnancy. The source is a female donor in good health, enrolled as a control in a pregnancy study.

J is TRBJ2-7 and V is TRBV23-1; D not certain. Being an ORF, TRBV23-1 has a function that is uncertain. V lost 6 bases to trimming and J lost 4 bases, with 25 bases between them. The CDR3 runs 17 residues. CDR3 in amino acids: CASSEIPELGMEYEQYF. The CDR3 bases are TGCGCCAGCAGCGAAATCCCGGAGCTAGGTATGGAATACGAGCAGTACTTC.

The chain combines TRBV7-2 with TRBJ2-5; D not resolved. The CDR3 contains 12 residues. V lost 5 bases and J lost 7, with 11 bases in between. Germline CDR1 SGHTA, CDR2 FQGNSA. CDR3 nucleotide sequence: TGTGCCAGCAGCCGAGCATCGGGGACCCAGTACTTC. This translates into CASSRASGTQYF.

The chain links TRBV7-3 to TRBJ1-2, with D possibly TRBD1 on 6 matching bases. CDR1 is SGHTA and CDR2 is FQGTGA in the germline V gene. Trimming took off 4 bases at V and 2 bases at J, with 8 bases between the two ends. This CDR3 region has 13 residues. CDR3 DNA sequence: TGTGCCAGCAGCTCGGGACAAAACTATGGCTACACCTTC. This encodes CASSSGQNYGYTF.

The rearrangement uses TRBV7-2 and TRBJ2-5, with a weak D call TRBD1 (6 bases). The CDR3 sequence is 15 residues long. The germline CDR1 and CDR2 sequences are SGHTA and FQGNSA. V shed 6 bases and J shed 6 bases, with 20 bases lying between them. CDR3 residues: CASSSEGQGWQTQYF. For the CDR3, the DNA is TGTGCCAGCAGTTCCGAGGGCCAGGGGTGGCAGACCCAGTACTTC.

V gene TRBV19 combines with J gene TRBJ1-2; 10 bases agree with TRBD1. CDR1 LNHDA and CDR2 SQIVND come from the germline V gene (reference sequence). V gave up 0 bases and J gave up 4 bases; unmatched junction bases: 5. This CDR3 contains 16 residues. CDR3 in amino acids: CASSIDGTGAGYGYTF. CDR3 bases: TGTGCCAGTAGTATAGATGGGACAGGGGCTGGCTATGGCTACACCTTC.

The CDR3, as DNA: TGTGCCAGCACCCGGCGGTTTGGCAATCAGCCCCAGCATTTT. This translates into CASTRRFGNQPQHF. This chain links TRBV6-5 with TRBJ1-5; the D is unclear. The germline V and J ends were trimmed by 7 bases and 2 bases, with 12 bases remaining between them. Germline CDR1 and CDR2: MNHEY and SVGAGI. The CDR3 is 14 amino acids.

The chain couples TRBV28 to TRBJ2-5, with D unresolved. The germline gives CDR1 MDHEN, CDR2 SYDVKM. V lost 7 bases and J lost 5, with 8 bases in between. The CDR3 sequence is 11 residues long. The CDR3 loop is CASTSQETQYF. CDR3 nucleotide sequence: TGTGCCAGCACCTCCCAGGAGACCCAGTACTTC.

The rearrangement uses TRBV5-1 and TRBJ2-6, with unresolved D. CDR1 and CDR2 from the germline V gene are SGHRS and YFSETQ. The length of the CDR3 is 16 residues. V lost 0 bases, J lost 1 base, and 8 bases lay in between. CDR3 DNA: TGCGCCAGCAGCTTGGAAGCGTTTTCTGGGGCCAACGTCCTGACTTTC. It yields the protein CASSLEAFSGANVLTF.

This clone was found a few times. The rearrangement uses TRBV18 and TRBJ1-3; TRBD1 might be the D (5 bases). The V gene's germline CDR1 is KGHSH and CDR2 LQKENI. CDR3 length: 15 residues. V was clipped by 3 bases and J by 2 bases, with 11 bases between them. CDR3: CASSPSPGPGNTIYF. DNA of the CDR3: TGTGCCAGCTCACCTAGTCCAGGGCCTGGAAACACCATATATTTT.

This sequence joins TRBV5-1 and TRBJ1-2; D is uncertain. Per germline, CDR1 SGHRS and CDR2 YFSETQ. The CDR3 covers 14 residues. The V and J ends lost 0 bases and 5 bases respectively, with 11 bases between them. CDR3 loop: CASSLAQEPYGYTF. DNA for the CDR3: TGCGCCAGCAGCTTGGCGCAGGAACCTTATGGCTACACCTTC.

The DNA of the CDR3 is TGCGCCAGCAGCCAAGGCCAACAGGGGGATGGCTACACCTTC. Amino acid sequence: CASSQGQQGDGYTF. The chain employs TRBV4-3 and TRBJ1-2; TRBD1 agrees at 8 bases. V shed 1 base and J 6 bases; nucleotides not matched to a gene: 4. Looked up from germline, CDR1 is LGHNA and CDR2 is YSLEER. The length of the CDR3 is 14 residues.

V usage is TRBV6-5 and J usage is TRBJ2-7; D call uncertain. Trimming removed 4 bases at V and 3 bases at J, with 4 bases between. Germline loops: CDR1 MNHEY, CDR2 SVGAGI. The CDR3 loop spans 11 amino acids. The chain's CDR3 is CASSSFYEQYF. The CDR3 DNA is TGTGCCAGCAGTTCCTTCTACGAGCAGTACTTC.

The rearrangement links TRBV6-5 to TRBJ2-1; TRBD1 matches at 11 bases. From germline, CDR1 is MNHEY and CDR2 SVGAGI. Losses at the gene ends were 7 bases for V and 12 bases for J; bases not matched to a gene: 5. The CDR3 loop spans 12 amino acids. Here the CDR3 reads CASMGTGGSQFF. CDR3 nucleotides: TGTGCCAGCATGGGGACAGGGGGGTCGCAGTTCTTC.

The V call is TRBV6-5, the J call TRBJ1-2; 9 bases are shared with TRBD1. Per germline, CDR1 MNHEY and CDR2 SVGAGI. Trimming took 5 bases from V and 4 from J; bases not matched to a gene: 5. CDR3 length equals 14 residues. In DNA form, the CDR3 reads TGTGCCAGCAGTCGGGGACAGGGTTCCTATGGCTACACCTTC. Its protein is CASSRGQGSYGYTF.

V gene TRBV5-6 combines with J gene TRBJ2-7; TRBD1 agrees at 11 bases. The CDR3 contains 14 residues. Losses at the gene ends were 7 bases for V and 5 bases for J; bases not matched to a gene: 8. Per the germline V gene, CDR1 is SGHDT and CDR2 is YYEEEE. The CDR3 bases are TGTGCCAGCGGGGAGTGGACAGGGGGCGACGAGCAGTACTTC. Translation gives CASGEWTGGDEQYF.

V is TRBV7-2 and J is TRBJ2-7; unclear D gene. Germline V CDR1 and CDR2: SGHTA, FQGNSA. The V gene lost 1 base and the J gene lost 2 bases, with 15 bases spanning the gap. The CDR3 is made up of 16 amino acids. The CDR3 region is CASSLESWAGTYEQYF. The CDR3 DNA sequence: TGTGCCAGCAGCTTAGAATCGTGGGCAGGTACCTACGAGCAGTACTTC.

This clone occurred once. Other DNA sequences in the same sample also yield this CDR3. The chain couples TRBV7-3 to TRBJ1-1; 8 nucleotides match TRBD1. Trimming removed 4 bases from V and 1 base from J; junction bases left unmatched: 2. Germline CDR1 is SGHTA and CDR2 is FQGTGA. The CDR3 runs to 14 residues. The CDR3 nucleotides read TGTGCCAGCAGCTCCGGACAGGGGAACACTGAAGCTTTCTTT. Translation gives CASSSGQGNTEAFF.

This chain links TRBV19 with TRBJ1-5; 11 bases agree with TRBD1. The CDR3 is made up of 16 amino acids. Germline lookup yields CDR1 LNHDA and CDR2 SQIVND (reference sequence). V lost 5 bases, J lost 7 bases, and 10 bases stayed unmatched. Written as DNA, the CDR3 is TGTGCCAGTAGTGGGGACAGGGGGGCCGACCTACAGCCCCAGCATTTT. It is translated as CASSGDRGADLQPQHF.

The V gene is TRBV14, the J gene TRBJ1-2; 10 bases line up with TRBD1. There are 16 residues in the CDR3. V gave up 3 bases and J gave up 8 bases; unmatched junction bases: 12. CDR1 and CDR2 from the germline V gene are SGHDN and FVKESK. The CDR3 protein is CASSHTPGQGPGGYTF. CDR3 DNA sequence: TGTGCCAGCAGCCACACGCCGGGACAGGGGCCGGGAGGCTACACCTTC.

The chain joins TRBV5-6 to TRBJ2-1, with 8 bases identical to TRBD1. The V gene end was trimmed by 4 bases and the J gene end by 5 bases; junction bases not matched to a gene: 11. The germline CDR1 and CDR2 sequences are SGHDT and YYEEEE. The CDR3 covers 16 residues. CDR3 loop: CASSTRTGLLNNEQFF. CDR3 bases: TGTGCCAGCAGCACCAGGACAGGGCTATTAAACAATGAGCAGTTCTTC.

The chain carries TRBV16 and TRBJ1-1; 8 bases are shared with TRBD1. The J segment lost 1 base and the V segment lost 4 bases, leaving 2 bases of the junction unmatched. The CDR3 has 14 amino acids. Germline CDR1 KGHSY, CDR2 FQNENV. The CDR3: CASSLGQGNTEAFF. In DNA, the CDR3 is TGTGCCAGCAGCCTAGGACAGGGGAACACTGAAGCTTTCTTT.

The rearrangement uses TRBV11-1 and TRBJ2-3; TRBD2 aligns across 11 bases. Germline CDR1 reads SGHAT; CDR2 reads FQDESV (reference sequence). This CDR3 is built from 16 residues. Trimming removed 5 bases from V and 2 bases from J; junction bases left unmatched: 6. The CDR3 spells CASSRSSGGSTDTQYF. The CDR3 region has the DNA TGTGCCAGCAGCCGATCTAGCGGGGGGTCCACAGATACGCAGTATTTT. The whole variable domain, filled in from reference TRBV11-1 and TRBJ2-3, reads EAEVAQSPRYKITEKSQAVAFWCDPISGHATLYWYRQILGQGPELLVQFQDESVVDDSQLPKDRFSAERLKGVDSTLKIQPAELGDSAMYLCASSRSSGGSTDTQYFGPGTRLTVL.

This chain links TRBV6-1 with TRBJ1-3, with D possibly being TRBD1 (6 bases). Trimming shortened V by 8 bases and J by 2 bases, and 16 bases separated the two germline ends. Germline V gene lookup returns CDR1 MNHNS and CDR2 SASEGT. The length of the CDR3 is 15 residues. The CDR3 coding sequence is TGTGCCAGCGGGTTCCAGGGGTTGGCTGGAAACACCATATATTTT. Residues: CASGFQGLAGNTIYF.

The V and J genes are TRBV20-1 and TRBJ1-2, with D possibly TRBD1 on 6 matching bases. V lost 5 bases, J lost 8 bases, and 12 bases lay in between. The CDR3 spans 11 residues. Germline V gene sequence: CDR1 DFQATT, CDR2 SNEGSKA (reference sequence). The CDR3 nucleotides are TGCAGTGCTGGTCGACAGGAAGGCTACACCTTC. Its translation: CSAGRQEGYTF.

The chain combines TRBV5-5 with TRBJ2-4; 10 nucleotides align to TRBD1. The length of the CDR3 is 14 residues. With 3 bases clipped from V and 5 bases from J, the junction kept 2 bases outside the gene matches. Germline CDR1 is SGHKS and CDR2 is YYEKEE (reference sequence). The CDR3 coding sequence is TGTGCCAGCAGCTCGGGGACAGGGGAAAACATTCAGTACTTC. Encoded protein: CASSSGTGENIQYF.